The rows below give T cell receptor beta chains drawn from one sample of a study of T cell responses to AZD1222 COVID-19 vaccine. The protocol was immunoSEQ multiplex PCR, while the TCRdb copy is restricted to in-frame clones and leaves out a portion. The profile shows some 99,000 clones, less than 85% of them singletons. Material: peripheral blood, obtained 28 days after the second AZD1222 dose. The receptors shown here come from an adult who received the AZD1222 COVID-19 vaccine. CDR3s include the opening cysteine and the closing phenylalanine or tryptophan. The D gene is left open where the match is weak. Rows may omit the clone size; those that give it use once, few, many or a size class.

V	size	J	D	DNA	CDR3
TRBV6-2/TRBV6-3	-	TRBJ1-3	-	TGTGCCAGCAGTAGATTCCCCGGGACACGCTCCTCTGGAAACACCATATATTTT	CASSRFPGTRSSGNTIYF
TRBV5-1	-	TRBJ2-2	-	TGCGCCAGCAGCTTGAAACTTACCGGGGAGCTGTTTTTT	CASSLKLTGELFF
TRBV27	-	TRBJ2-3	TRBD2	TGTGCCAGCAGGCTACTAGCGGGGGGAGCAGATACGCAGTATTTT	CASRLLAGGADTQYF
TRBV5-1	many	TRBJ1-1	-	TGCGCCAGCAGCTACAGACATCCGCTCACTGAAGCTTTCTTT	CASSYRHPLTEAFF
TRBV10-2	-	TRBJ2-7	-	TGCGCCAGCACGGACGGACCTACCTACGAGCAGTACTTC	CASTDGPTYEQYF
TRBV2	-	TRBJ1-4	-	TGTGCCAGCAAAGCAGGAGGGGCGTATGAAAAACTGTTTTTT	CASKAGGAYEKLFF
TRBV19	-	TRBJ1-5	-	TGTGCCAGTAGTATGTCGCAGACGAATGCCTTTCAGCCCCAGCATTTT	CASSMSQTNAFQPQHF
TRBV9	-	TRBJ2-7	TRBD1	TGTGCCAGCAGCCTCGCGGGACAGGGGTACGAGCAGTACTTC	CASSLAGQGYEQYF
TRBV9	-	TRBJ2-1	-	TGTGCCAGCAGCGTAGCTGCCCTGGATGGGGCTCCATCCTACAATGAGCAGTTCTTC	CASSVAALDGAPSYNEQFF
TRBV6-1	-	TRBJ1-4	-	TGTGCCAGCAGTGAAGCTTTGGGCCGGGGAAAACTGTTTTTT	CASSEALGRGKLFF
TRBV19	once	TRBJ2-1	-	TGTGCCAGTAGACCCACCCCCCGGGGTGCGTGGTACAATGAGCAGTTCTTC	CASRPTPRGAWYNEQFF
TRBV20-1	-	TRBJ2-5	-	TGCAGTGCTAGACGGCAAGAGACCCAGTACTTC	CSARRQETQYF
TRBV4-2	-	TRBJ2-7	TRBD2	TGTGCCAGCAGCCCCACCAGCGGGGGGGACTACGAGCAGTACTTC	CASSPTSGGDYEQYF
TRBV20-1	-	TRBJ2-7	-	TGCAGTGCTAGTTCGGGTACCTACGAGCAGTACTTC	CSASSGTYEQYF
TRBV5-1	-	TRBJ2-3	TRBD2	TGCGCCAGCAGCTTGGAAGGAGCGGGGGGGTTCGACCAGTATTTT	CASSLEGAGGFDQYF
TRBV5-1	-	TRBJ2-7	TRBD2	TGCGCCAGCAGCTTACGGACTAGCGGGGGATACGAGCAGTACTTC	CASSLRTSGGYEQYF
TRBV7-8	-	TRBJ2-3	-	TGTGCCAGCAGCTTAGACGGACCCGCAGATACGCAGTATTTT	CASSLDGPADTQYF
TRBV7-9	-	TRBJ2-1	TRBD1	TGTGCCAGCAGCCAACAGGGGGCGAGTATGAATGAGCAGTTCTTC	CASSQQGASMNEQFF
TRBV29-1	-	TRBJ1-2	TRBD1	TGCAGCGTTGAAGACGACTGGGACAGGGTCGGCTACACCTTC	CSVEDDWDRVGYTF
TRBV7-3	-	TRBJ2-7	TRBD2	TGTGCCAGCAGCCCAGGGACTAGCGGGAACGAGCAGTACTTC	CASSPGTSGNEQYF
TRBV3-1/TRBV3-2	-	TRBJ1-6	-	TGTGCCAGCAAGACCGAGACAGGCTACGATTCACCCCTCCACTTT	CASKTETGYDSPLHF
TRBV30	-	TRBJ1-6	TRBD1	TGTGCCTGGAAGGGACAGGGAAATTCACCCCTCCACTTT	CAWKGQGNSPLHF
TRBV6-6	-	TRBJ2-5	-	TGTGCCAGCAGTGACCTGGGGGCCCAAGAGACCCAGTACTTC	CASSDLGAQETQYF
TRBV7-9	-	TRBJ2-7	TRBD1	TGTGCCAGCAGCTTAGTGGGACAGGGGACCGAGCAGTACTTC	CASSLVGQGTEQYF
TRBV12-3/TRBV12-4	-	TRBJ1-1	-	TGTGCCAGCAGACCGACAGAAACAACGAGGGCTTTCTTT	CASRPTETTRAFF
TRBV11-2	-	TRBJ1-2	-	TGTGCCAGCAGCTATCAGGGGACCACTCTCTATGGCTACACCTTC	CASSYQGTTLYGYTF
TRBV5-1	-	TRBJ1-1	TRBD1	TGCGCCAGCAGCTTATTCCGCCAGGGCAGGGGGAATGAAGCTTTCTTT	CASSLFRQGRGNEAFF
TRBV5-5	-	TRBJ1-2	-	TGTGCCAGCAGGGTTTCGGGACAAGAGAGCGACTACACCTTC	CASRVSGQESDYTF
TRBV5-1	few	TRBJ2-2	TRBD1	TGCGCCAGCAGCATCAGACAGGGTAACACCGGGGAGCTGTTTTTT	CASSIRQGNTGELFF
TRBV30	-	TRBJ2-7	TRBD1	TGTGCCTGGGCGCGGACAGGGGAGGGCGAGCAGTACTTC	CAWARTGEGEQYF
TRBV29-1	-	TRBJ2-1	-	TGCAGCGTTGAACCCCAGTACTCCTACAATGAGCAGTTCTTC	CSVEPQYSYNEQFF
TRBV25-1	-	TRBJ1-2	TRBD1	TGTGCCAGCAGTGGCCGTCCGGGACAGGGTATCTATGGCTACACCTTC	CASSGRPGQGIYGYTF
TRBV29-1	-	TRBJ1-1	-	TGCAGCGTTGGAGAGCAGGGGACTGAAGCTTTCTTT	CSVGEQGTEAFF
TRBV7-3	few	TRBJ1-1	-	TGTGCCAGCAGCTCAGGAGAGTTGGTCGAAGCTTTCTTT	CASSSGELVEAFF
TRBV7-6	-	TRBJ1-1	-	TGTGCCAGCAGCCTCGGAACGAAAGAGACTGAAGCTTTCTTT	CASSLGTKETEAFF
TRBV3-1/TRBV3-2	-	TRBJ2-2	TRBD2	TGTGCCAGCAGTAACGGGGGGGTCACCGGGGAGCTGTTTTTT	CASSNGGVTGELFF
TRBV19	-	TRBJ1-1	-	TGTGCCAGTAGTACTCAGCGGAACACTGAAGCTTTCTTT	CASSTQRNTEAFF
TRBV2	-	TRBJ2-1	-	TGTGCCAGCAGGTTCCTAGGTGAGCAGTTCTTC	CASRFLGEQFF
TRBV6-5	-	TRBJ1-2	-	TGTGCCAGCACCAGATACTATGGCTACACCTTC	CASTRYYGYTF
TRBV12-3/TRBV12-4	-	TRBJ2-3	-	TGTGCCAGTAACAGGTATAGCACAGATACGCAGTATTTT	CASNRYSTDTQYF
TRBV5-1	-	TRBJ2-6	-	TGCGCCAGCAGCTCAGGACAGACCTCTGGGGCCAACGTCCTGACTTTC	CASSSGQTSGANVLTF
TRBV5-1	-	TRBJ2-2	TRBD1	TGCGCCAGCAGCCAATCGGGACAGGGGACCACGGGCACCGGGGAGCTGTTTTTT	CASSQSGQGTTGTGELFF
TRBV7-2	-	TRBJ2-2	-	TGTGCCAGCAGCTCGGACTTCCGCGGGGAGCTGTTTTTT	CASSSDFRGELFF
TRBV7-6	few	TRBJ2-3	TRBD2	TGTGCCAGCAGCAGTGGAATCGGCGGGGGTTCAGATACGCAGTATTTT	CASSSGIGGGSDTQYF
TRBV6-1	-	TRBJ1-2	-	TGTGCCAGCAGTGAAATTCCCCGCAGCAAATACTATGGCTACACCTTC	CASSEIPRSKYYGYTF
TRBV7-2	-	TRBJ2-3	-	TGTGCCAGCAGCTATACTGCTGCCGGGGCGGAGCAGTATTTT	CASSYTAAGAEQYF
TRBV27	-	TRBJ1-6	-	TGTGCCAGCAGTTTATCGGGAAGGGGCCAGGATCGAAATTCACCCCTCCACTTT	CASSLSGRGQDRNSPLHF
TRBV2	few	TRBJ2-7	-	TGTGCCAGCAGGGCCAACTCACTGAGGGGGTACGAGCAGTACTTC	CASRANSLRGYEQYF
TRBV6-1	-	TRBJ2-7	TRBD1	TGTGCCAGCAGTGATGTTGAGACAGGGGGCTCCTACGAGCAGTACTTC	CASSDVETGGSYEQYF
TRBV6-5	-	TRBJ2-1	-	TGTGCCAGCAGCAAAATCGGGGAGTACAATGAGCAGTTCTTC	CASSKIGEYNEQFF
TRBV6-5	-	TRBJ2-1	-	TGTGCCAGCAGTTTGGGCAGGGGTACCTACAATGAGCAGTTCTTC	CASSLGRGTYNEQFF
TRBV5-1	-	TRBJ2-3	-	TGCGCCAGCACAACGGGGACAGATACGCAGTATTTT	CASTTGTDTQYF
TRBV7-2	few	TRBJ1-2	-	TGTGCCAGCAGCTTAGCGCCGGACTATGGCTACACCTTC	CASSLAPDYGYTF